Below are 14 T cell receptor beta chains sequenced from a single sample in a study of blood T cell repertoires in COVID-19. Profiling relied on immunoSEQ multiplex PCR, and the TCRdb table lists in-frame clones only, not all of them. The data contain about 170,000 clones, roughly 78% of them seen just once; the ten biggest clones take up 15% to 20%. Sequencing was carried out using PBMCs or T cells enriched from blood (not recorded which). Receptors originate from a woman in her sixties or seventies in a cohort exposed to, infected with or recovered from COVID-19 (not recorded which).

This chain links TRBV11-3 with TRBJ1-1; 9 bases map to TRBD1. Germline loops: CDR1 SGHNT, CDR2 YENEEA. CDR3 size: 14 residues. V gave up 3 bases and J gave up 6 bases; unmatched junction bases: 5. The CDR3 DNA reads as TGTGCCAGCAGCTTTCGGACAGGGGTAGCTGAAGCTTTCTTT. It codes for CASSFRTGVAEAFF.

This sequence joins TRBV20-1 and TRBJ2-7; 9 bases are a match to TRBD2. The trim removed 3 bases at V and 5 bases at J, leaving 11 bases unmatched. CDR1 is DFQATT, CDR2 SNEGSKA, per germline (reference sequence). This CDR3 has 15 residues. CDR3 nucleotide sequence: TGCAGTGCTAGTGGAGTAGCGGGAGATATCCACGAGCAGTACTTC. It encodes CSASGVAGDIHEQYF.

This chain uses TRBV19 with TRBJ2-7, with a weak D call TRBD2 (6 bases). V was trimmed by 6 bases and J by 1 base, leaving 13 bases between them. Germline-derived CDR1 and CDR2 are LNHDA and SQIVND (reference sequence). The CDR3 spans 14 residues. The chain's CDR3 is CASSPAAGSYEQYF. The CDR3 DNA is TGTGCCAGTAGCCCGGCGGCGGGATCCTACGAGCAGTACTTC.

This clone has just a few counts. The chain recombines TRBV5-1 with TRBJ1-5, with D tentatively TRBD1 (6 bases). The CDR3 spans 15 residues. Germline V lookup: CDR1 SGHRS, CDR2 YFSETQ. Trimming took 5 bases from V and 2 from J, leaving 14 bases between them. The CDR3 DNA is TGCGCCAGCAGTCCCGGGCCAGGGGGCAATCAGCCCCAGCATTTT. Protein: CASSPGPGGNQPQHF.

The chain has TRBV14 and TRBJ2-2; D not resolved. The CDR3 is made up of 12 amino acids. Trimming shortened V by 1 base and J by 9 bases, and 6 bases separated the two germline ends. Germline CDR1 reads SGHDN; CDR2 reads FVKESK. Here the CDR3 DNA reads TGTGCCAGCAGCCAAGGAGCGAGGGAGCTGTTTTTT. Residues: CASSQGARELFF.

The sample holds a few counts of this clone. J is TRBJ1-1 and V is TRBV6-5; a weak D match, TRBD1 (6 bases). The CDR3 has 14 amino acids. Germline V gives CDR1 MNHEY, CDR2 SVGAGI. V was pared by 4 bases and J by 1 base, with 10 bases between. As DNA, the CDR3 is TGTGCCAGCAGTTCCGGACAGCCGAACACTGAAGCTTTCTTT. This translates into CASSSGQPNTEAFF.

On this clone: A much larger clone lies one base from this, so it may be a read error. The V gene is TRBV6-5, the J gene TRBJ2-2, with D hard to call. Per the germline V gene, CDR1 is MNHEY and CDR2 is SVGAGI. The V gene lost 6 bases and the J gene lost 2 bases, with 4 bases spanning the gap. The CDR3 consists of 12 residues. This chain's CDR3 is CASRTNTGELFF. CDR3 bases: TGTGCCAGCAGGACAAACACCGGGGAGCTGTTTTTT.

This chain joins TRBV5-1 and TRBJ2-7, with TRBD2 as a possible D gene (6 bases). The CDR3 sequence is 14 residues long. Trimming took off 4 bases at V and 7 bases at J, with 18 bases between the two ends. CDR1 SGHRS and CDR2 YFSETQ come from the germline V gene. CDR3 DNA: TGCGCCAGCAGCCCCGGCGGGACCACCCGAGAGCAGTACTTC. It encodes CASSPGGTTREQYF.

This CDR3 reads CASNTGVFTEAFF. In nucleotides, the CDR3 is TGTGCCAGCAACACAGGGGTATTCACTGAAGCTTTCTTT. V gene TRBV12-3 or TRBV12-4 combines with J gene TRBJ1-1; 7 bases match TRBD1. The CDR3 runs 13 residues. The V gene end was trimmed by 7 bases and the J gene end by 4 bases; junction bases not matched to a gene: 6.

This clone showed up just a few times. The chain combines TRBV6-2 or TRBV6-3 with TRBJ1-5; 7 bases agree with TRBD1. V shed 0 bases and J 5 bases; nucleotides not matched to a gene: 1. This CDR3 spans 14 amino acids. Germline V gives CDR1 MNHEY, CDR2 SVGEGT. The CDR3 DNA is TGTGCCAGCAGTTACTCGGACAGGTATCAGCCCCAGCATTTT. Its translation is CASSYSDRYQPQHF.

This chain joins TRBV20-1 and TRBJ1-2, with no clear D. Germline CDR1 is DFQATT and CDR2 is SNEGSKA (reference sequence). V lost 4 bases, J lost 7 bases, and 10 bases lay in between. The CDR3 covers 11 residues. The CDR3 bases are TGCAGTGCTACCGCTATTGTTGGCTACACCTTC. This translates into CSATAIVGYTF.

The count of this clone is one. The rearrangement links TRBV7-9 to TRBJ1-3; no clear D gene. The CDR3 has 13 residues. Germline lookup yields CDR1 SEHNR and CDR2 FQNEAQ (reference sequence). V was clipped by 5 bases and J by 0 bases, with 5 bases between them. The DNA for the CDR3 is TGTGCCAGCAGCATCCGCTCTGGAAACACCATATATTTT. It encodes CASSIRSGNTIYF. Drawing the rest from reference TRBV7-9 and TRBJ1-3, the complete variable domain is DTGVSQNPRHKITKRGQNVTFRCDPISEHNRLYWYRQTLGQGPEFLTYFQNEAQLEKSRLLSDRFSAERPKGSFSTLEIQRTEQGDSAMYLCASSIRSGNTIYFGEGSWLTVV.

CDR3 loop: CASSYSGGGNQPQHF. CDR3 nucleotides: TGTGCCAGCAGTTACAGCGGGGGGGGCAATCAGCCCCAGCATTTT. The rearrangement uses TRBV6-2 or TRBV6-3 and TRBJ1-5; possibly TRBD1 for D (5 bases). Germline-derived CDR1 and CDR2 are MNHEY and SVGEGT. The CDR3 has 15 residues. Trimming shortened V by 2 bases and J by 2 bases, and 10 bases separated the two germline ends.

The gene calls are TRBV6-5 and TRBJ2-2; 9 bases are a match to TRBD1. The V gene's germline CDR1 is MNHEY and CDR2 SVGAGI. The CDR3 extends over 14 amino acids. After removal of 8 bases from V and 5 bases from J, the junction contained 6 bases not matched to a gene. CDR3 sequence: CASAQGAGTGELFF. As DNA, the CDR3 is TGTGCCAGCGCACAGGGGGCAGGGACCGGGGAGCTGTTTTTT.